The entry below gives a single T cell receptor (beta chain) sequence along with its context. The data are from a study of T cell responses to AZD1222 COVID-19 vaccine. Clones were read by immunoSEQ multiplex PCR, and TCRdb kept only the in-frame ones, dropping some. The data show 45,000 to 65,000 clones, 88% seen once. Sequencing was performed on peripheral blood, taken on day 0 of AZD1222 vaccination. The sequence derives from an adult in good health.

The CDR3: CASSLVGSDTQYF. Written as DNA, the CDR3 is TGCGCCAGCAGCTTGGTGGGTTCGGATACGCAGTATTTT. The chain combines TRBV5-1 with TRBJ2-3, with no clear D. Trimming shortened V by 0 bases and J by 6 bases, and 8 bases separated the two germline ends. The CDR3 contains 13 residues. Germline CDR1 is SGHRS and CDR2 is YFSETQ.